A selection of T cell receptor beta chains follows, all from one sample in a study of T cell responses to AZD1222 COVID-19 vaccine. Profiled with immunoSEQ multiplex PCR; TCRdb holds only in-frame clones, not every one. The profile shows 150,000 to 200,000 clones, just over 90% of them singletons. Sequenced here: peripheral blood, sampled 28 days after the second AZD1222 dose. Receptors originate from an adult who received the AZD1222 COVID-19 vaccine. CDR3s include the opening cysteine and the closing phenylalanine or tryptophan. A D gene is named only where the DNA matches it firmly. Not all rows give a size; the values are once, few, many and, for expanded clones, a class.

v_gene: TRBV7-3
d_gene: TRBD2
j_gene: TRBJ2-5
abundance: .
CDR3aa: CASSSEREPFRGQYF
CDR3nt: TGTGCCAGCAGCTCAGAGCGGGAACCCTTCCGGGGCCAGTACTTC

v_gene: TRBV6-5
d_gene: .
j_gene: TRBJ2-7
abundance: .
CDR3aa: CASINRPTYEQYF
CDR3nt: TGTGCCAGCATCAACAGACCAACCTACGAGCAGTACTTC

v_gene: TRBV27
d_gene: TRBD1
j_gene: TRBJ2-7
abundance: .
CDR3aa: CASSLSASTGAIYYEQYF
CDR3nt: TGTGCCAGCAGTTTATCCGCTTCAACAGGGGCCATCTACTACGAGCAGTACTTC

v_gene: TRBV7-2
d_gene: .
j_gene: TRBJ1-5
abundance: .
CDR3aa: CASSLVEGNNQPQHF
CDR3nt: TGTGCCAGCAGCTTAGTAGAAGGGAACAATCAGCCCCAGCATTTT

v_gene: TRBV15
d_gene: .
j_gene: TRBJ1-4
abundance: .
CDR3aa: CATSRHPSGNEKLFF
CDR3nt: TGTGCCACCAGCAGACACCCCTCGGGTAATGAAAAACTGTTTTTT

v_gene: TRBV15
d_gene: .
j_gene: TRBJ1-2
abundance: .
CDR3aa: CATSSRIEGGYTF
CDR3nt: TGTGCCACCAGCAGCCGTATAGAAGGCGGCTACACCTTC

v_gene: TRBV28
d_gene: .
j_gene: TRBJ1-6
abundance: .
CDR3aa: CASSSLGGTYSPLHF
CDR3nt: TGTGCCAGCAGTTCCCTTGGGGGTACCTATTCACCCCTCCACTTT

v_gene: TRBV7-9
d_gene: .
j_gene: TRBJ2-3
abundance: .
CDR3aa: CASSSEYPSTDTQYF
CDR3nt: TGTGCCAGCAGCTCGGAGTACCCGAGCACAGATACGCAGTATTTT

v_gene: TRBV6-5
d_gene: .
j_gene: TRBJ1-2
abundance: .
CDR3aa: CASSYGLNYGYTF
CDR3nt: TGTGCCAGCAGTTATGGACTAAACTATGGCTACACCTTC

v_gene: TRBV20-1
d_gene: .
j_gene: TRBJ1-1
abundance: .
CDR3aa: CSAPRKPEAFF
CDR3nt: TGCAGTGCTCCCCGGAAACCTGAAGCTTTCTTT

v_gene: TRBV10-2
d_gene: .
j_gene: TRBJ1-3
abundance: once
CDR3aa: CASSESPASSSGNTIYF
CDR3nt: TGCGCCAGCAGTGAGTCGCCAGCTTCGAGCTCTGGAAACACCATATATTTT

v_gene: TRBV30
d_gene: .
j_gene: TRBJ1-2
abundance: .
CDR3aa: CAWSRGGGRGYGYTF
CDR3nt: TGTGCCTGGAGCCGTGGGGGAGGGAGGGGCTATGGCTACACCTTC

v_gene: TRBV5-8
d_gene: .
j_gene: TRBJ1-6
abundance: .
CDR3aa: CASSFAGNNSPLHF
CDR3nt: TGTGCCAGCAGCTTTGCTGGGAATAATTCACCCCTCCACTTT

v_gene: TRBV12-3/TRBV12-4
d_gene: .
j_gene: TRBJ1-1
abundance: .
CDR3aa: CASSPGLTEAFF
CDR3nt: TGTGCCAGCAGTCCGGGTCTTACTGAAGCTTTCTTT

v_gene: TRBV6-1
d_gene: .
j_gene: TRBJ2-5
abundance: .
CDR3aa: CASSDPWQTQETQYF
CDR3nt: TGTGCCAGCAGTGACCCGTGGCAGACGCAAGAGACCCAGTACTTC

v_gene: TRBV3-1/TRBV3-2
d_gene: .
j_gene: TRBJ2-3
abundance: .
CDR3aa: CASSQTTLPRSGTDTQYF
CDR3nt: TGTGCCAGCAGCCAAACGACTCTTCCACGGTCGGGCACAGATACGCAGTATTTT

v_gene: TRBV11-3
d_gene: TRBD2
j_gene: TRBJ2-7
abundance: .
CDR3aa: CASSLGTTSGNYEQYF
CDR3nt: TGTGCCAGCAGCTTAGGGACGACTAGCGGGAACTACGAGCAGTACTTC

v_gene: TRBV7-2
d_gene: TRBD2
j_gene: TRBJ2-1
abundance: .
CDR3aa: CASSLGGGGGNEQFF
CDR3nt: TGTGCCAGCAGCTTAGGCGGGGGGGGCGGAAATGAGCAGTTCTTC